This paragraph reports one T cell receptor beta chain. The source of the sample is a study of blood T cell repertoires in COVID-19. For the study at large: Sources were T cells, B-cell-depleted T cells, or PBMCs; the material itself was cDNA or gDNA.

Germline values: CDR1 SGHRS, CDR2 YFSETQ. Trimming removed 6 bases from V and 5 bases from J, with 12 bases in between. There are 13 residues in the CDR3. In the source study's methods: Amplified reference gene primers provided the basis for estimating nucleated cell counts. Here immunoSEQ multiplex PCR was the method, and the copy in TCRdb shows in-frame clones only, minus some. V and J calls and clone size are copied from that table; D and trimming were computed from the DNA. The data show tens of thousands of clones, around 90% seen once. Sequencing input: peripheral blood. The V and J genes are TRBV5-1 and TRBJ2-1; weak D call: TRBD1 (6 bases). This TCR was sampled from a woman aged 80 or over with active COVID-19. Here the CDR3 DNA reads TGCGCCAGCACCATACAGGGTAACAATGAGCAGTTCTTC. Its translation: CASTIQGNNEQFF.